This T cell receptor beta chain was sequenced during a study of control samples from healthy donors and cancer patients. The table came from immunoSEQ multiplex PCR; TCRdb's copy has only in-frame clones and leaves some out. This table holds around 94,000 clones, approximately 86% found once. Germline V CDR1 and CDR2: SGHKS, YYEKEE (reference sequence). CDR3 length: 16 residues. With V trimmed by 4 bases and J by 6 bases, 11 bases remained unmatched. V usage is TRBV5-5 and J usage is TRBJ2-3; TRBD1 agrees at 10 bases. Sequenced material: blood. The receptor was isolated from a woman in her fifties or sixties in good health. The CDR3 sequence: CASSTRQGASMDTQYF. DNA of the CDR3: TGTGCCAGCAGCACCCGACAGGGGGCATCGATGGATACGCAGTATTTT.